This is a list of T cell receptor beta chains from one sample in a study. TCRdb reanalysed the 5' RACE reads using MiXCR and keeps one entry per CDR3 protein. The repertoire has approximately 12,000 distinct CDR3 sequences, about half of them found once; the top ten carry over 10%. The source material was tumor-infiltrating naive CD4+ T cells sorted from the breast tumor. The receptors were gathered from a female donor with breast cancer. Both conserved end residues are part of each CDR3. Each record gives: clone size, D gene, J gene, V gene, CDR3 DNA, CDR3 protein. The D gene is left open where the match is weak. The size entry is marked missing in some rows and otherwise reads once, few, many or a size class.

>.|TRBD1|TRBJ1-5|TRBV7-2
TGTGCCAGCAGCTACAGGGGGCCGCACCAGCCCCAGCATTTT
CASSYRGPHQPQHF
>.|.|TRBJ2-5|TRBV6-5
TGTGCCAGCAGTTATTGGGGCAGGGAACAAGAGACCCAGTACTTC
CASSYWGREQETQYF
>few|.|TRBJ2-5|TRBV29-1
TGCAGCGTTGAGGTGAACCAAGAGACCCAGTACTTC
CSVEVNQETQYF
>few|.|TRBJ2-1|TRBV7-2
TGTGCCAGCAGCGTGACAGGTACAAATGAGCAGTTCTTC
CASSVTGTNEQFF
>.|.|TRBJ1-2|TRBV20-1
TGCAGTGCTAGAGAGACCCGCGGCTATGGCTACACCTTC
CSARETRGYGYTF
>.|TRBD2|TRBJ2-3|TRBV20-1
TGCAGTGCTACCCTAGCGGCCACAGATACGCAGTATTTT
CSATLAATDTQYF
>few|.|TRBJ2-6|TRBV20-1
TGCAGTGCTAGAGAGGGGCCTGGGGTCAGCGTCCTGACTTTC
CSAREGPGVSVLTF
>few|TRBD1|TRBJ1-6|TRBV20-1
TGCAGTTTGACAGGGGGCGTACTACCCCTCCACTTT
CSLTGGVLPLHF
>.|.|TRBJ1-2|TRBV25-1
TGTGCCAGCAGTGAATCCCTCCACTATGGCTACACCTTC
CASSESLHYGYTF
>.|TRBD1|TRBJ1-2|TRBV29-1
TGCAGCGTTGAGGGACAGGGGATACGTGGATCGGGGTATGGCTACACCTTC
CSVEGQGIRGSGYGYTF
>.|.|TRBJ2-1|TRBV20-1
TGCAGTACTAGAGATCTCCGGAGTTGGAGTGAGCAGTTCTTC
CSTRDLRSWSEQFF
>.|TRBD2|TRBJ2-7|TRBV29-1
TGCAGCGTTTCCCGGGACTACGGGGAGCAGTACTTC
CSVSRDYGEQYF
>few|.|TRBJ2-4|TRBV20-1
TGCAGTGCTAAGGCCGGGGGCTTAGCCAAAAACATTCAGTACTTC
CSAKAGGLAKNIQYF
>few|.|TRBJ1-1|TRBV20-1
TGCAGTGCCTGGACTCCCCCCTGGGGTGAAGCTTTCTTT
CSAWTPPWGEAFF
>.|.|TRBJ2-3|TRBV20-1
TGCAGAGCTAGAATCCAGGCCACAGATACGCAGAATTTT
CRARIQATDTQNF
>.|.|TRBJ2-7|TRBV5-5
TGTGCCAGCAGCTTGTTTTCCGGGTCCGCCTACGAGCAGTACTTC
CASSLFSGSAYEQYF
>.|.|TRBJ2-3|TRBV7-3
TGTGCCAGCAGCCACGGCCGTTCCCCCAACACAGATACGCAGTATTTT
CASSHGRSPNTDTQYF
>.|.|TRBJ2-4|TRBV15
TGTGCCACCAGCAGAGAAATCGCGGGACCCGGCGCCAAAAACATTCAGTACTTC
CATSREIAGPGAKNIQYF
>.|TRBD1|TRBJ2-1|TRBV4-3
TGCGCCAGCAGCCGCGACAGGGTCTCCTACAATGAGCAGTTCTTC
CASSRDRVSYNEQFF
>.|TRBD1|TRBJ2-7|TRBV25-1
TGTGCCAGCAGTACCGGGACAGGGTTGAGGGCTTACGAGCAGTACTTC
CASSTGTGLRAYEQYF
>few|TRBD2|TRBJ2-5|TRBV4-1
TGCGCCAGCAGCCAACCGACTAGCGGGAGGGCAGGGGAGACCCAGTACTTC
CASSQPTSGRAGETQYF
>.|.|TRBJ2-1|TRBV29-1
TGCAGCGTTGGGGGAAGCGTTTACAATGAGCAGTTCTTC
CSVGGSVYNEQFF
>.|TRBD1|TRBJ2-1|TRBV12-3/TRBV12-4
TGTGCCAGCAGTTCCCCCGACAGGGCGGTAAATGAGCAGTTCTTC
CASSSPDRAVNEQFF
>few|TRBD2|TRBJ2-7|TRBV6-1
TGTGCCAGCAGTGAAACTACTAGCGGTCCTGACGAGCAGTACTTC
CASSETTSGPDEQYF
>.|.|TRBJ2-2|TRBV7-9
TGTGCCAGCAGCTTAGTCCTAGCCGGGGAGCTGTTTTTT
CASSLVLAGELFF
>few|.|TRBJ2-3|TRBV6-2/TRBV6-3
TGTGCCAGCAGTTACACCGTAGATACGCAGTATTTT
CASSYTVDTQYF
>few|.|TRBJ2-1|TRBV29-1
TGCAGCGTTGAAGATTCTCGGATCAATGAGCAGTTCTTC
CSVEDSRINEQFF
>.|.|TRBJ2-3|TRBV29-1
TGCAGCGTTGTGGGACTGCCGACTGGTACGCAGTATTTT
CSVVGLPTGTQYF
>.|.|TRBJ2-3|TRBV5-1
TGCGCCAGCAGCTTGGATGCATCCCTTAGCACAGATACGCAGTATTTT
CASSLDASLSTDTQYF
>.|.|TRBJ2-3|TRBV29-1
TGCAGCGTTGATGACTTCACAGATACGCAGTATTTT
CSVDDFTDTQYF
>.|.|TRBJ1-2|TRBV6-5
TGTGCCAGCAGTTATAAGGGGGGGCCCTATGGCTACACCTTC
CASSYKGGPYGYTF
>few|.|TRBJ2-2|TRBV7-2
TGTGCCAGCAGCTTAAAGGGAAGTTCCGGGGAGCTGTTTTTT
CASSLKGSSGELFF
>.|.|TRBJ1-1|TRBV6-2/TRBV6-3
TGTGCCAGCAGTTACTCGAAGGTGAACACTGAAGCTTTCTTT
CASSYSKVNTEAFF
>.|TRBD2|TRBJ2-3|TRBV7-2
TGTGCCAGCAGCCAAGAGCTAGCGGGAGGTCCCGATACGCAGTATTTT
CASSQELAGGPDTQYF
>.|.|TRBJ2-3|TRBV12-3/TRBV12-4
TGTGCCAGCAGTTTATCGGGGAGCACAGATACGCAGTATTTT
CASSLSGSTDTQYF
>few|TRBD2|TRBJ2-3|TRBV20-1
TGCAGTGCTCCTAATCCGCTAGCGGGCCACTATAATACGCAGTATTTT
CSAPNPLAGHYNTQYF
>.|.|TRBJ2-1|TRBV25-1
TGTGCCAGCAGTGAAAGAATGAGGGACGGTATGTGGAATGAGCAGTTCTTC
CASSERMRDGMWNEQFF
>once|TRBD1|TRBJ2-2|TRBV20-1
TGCAGTGCTAGAGATTGGACAGGGGGAACCGGGGAGCTGTTTTTT
CSARDWTGGTGELFF
>few|.|TRBJ1-6|TRBV10-3
TGTGCCATCGGGGGGGGGAACACTGCGGAAGCCCTCCACTTT
CAIGGGNTAEALHF
>.|.|TRBJ1-1|TRBV7-6
TGTGCCAGCAGCCCCGCTGGCGGGAACACTGAAGCTTTCTTT
CASSPAGGNTEAFF
>medium-sized|.|TRBJ2-3|TRBV15
TGTGCCACCAGCAGAGATGGACATAGCACAGATACGCAGTATTTT
CATSRDGHSTDTQYF
>.|.|TRBJ2-7|TRBV20-1
TGCAGTGCTAGTTTCAGTCAGGGATACTACGAGCAGTACTTC
CSASFSQGYYEQYF
>few|.|TRBJ2-7|TRBV5-1
TGCGCCAGCAGCGCCGGCAGCTCCTACGAGCAGTACTTC
CASSAGSSYEQYF
>few|.|TRBJ2-5|TRBV12-3/TRBV12-4
TGTGCCAGCAGAGCGCAGGGGGGCGCGGAGACCCAGTACTTC
CASRAQGGAETQYF
>few|.|TRBJ2-3|TRBV20-1
TGCAGTGCAACGAAGTACCTCTTGACTAGCACAGATACGCAGTATTTT
CSATKYLLTSTDTQYF
>.|TRBD1|TRBJ1-1|TRBV5-1
TGCGCCAGCAGCGCTGGGACAGTGAACACTGAAGCTTTCTTT
CASSAGTVNTEAFF
>few|.|TRBJ1-1|TRBV5-1
TGCGCCAGCAGCTTCCTCCTGGGGGGCGACACTGAAGCTTTCTTT
CASSFLLGGDTEAFF
>.|.|TRBJ2-6|TRBV6-1
TGTGCCAGCAGTGAAGGTTTCTCTGGGGCCAACGTCCTGACTTTC
CASSEGFSGANVLTF
>.|.|TRBJ1-4|TRBV6-5
TGTGCCAGCAGTTACTCAAGGGAGGCAAAACTGTTTTTT
CASSYSREAKLFF
>.|.|TRBJ1-1|TRBV5-1
TGCGCCAGCAGCTTCCGACTCGCGAACACTGAAGCTTTCTTT
CASSFRLANTEAFF
>few|.|TRBJ2-7|TRBV6-1
TGTGCCAGCAATCGGGGTACCTACGAGCAGTACTTC
CASNRGTYEQYF
>few|TRBD2|TRBJ2-3|TRBV20-1
TGCAGTGCTAGTCAGCGGGAGGTCACAGATACGCAGTATTTT
CSASQREVTDTQYF